What follows are 16 T cell receptor beta chains derived from one specimen sequenced in a study of control samples from healthy donors and cancer patients. The protocol was immunoSEQ multiplex PCR, while the TCRdb copy is restricted to in-frame clones and leaves out a portion. The table lists approximately 94,000 clones, roughly 84% of them singletons. Specimen: blood. The receptors derive from a woman aged 45 to 65 in good health.

The chain is built from TRBV29-1 and TRBJ2-5; 11 positions agree with TRBD2. J gave up 5 bases and V 4 bases, and 9 bases lay outside the gene matches. Germline V gives CDR1 SQVTM, CDR2 ANQGSEA. CDR3 size: 15 residues. As DNA, the CDR3 is TGCAGCGTTGCACTAGCGGGAGATTTTCGGGAGACCCAGTACTTC. This encodes CSVALAGDFRETQYF. The full variable domain, rest sourced from reference TRBV29-1 and TRBJ2-5, is SAVISQKPSRDICQRGTSLTIQCQVDSQVTMMFWYRQQPGQSLTLIATANQGSEATYESGFVIDKFPISRPNLTFSTLTVSNMSPEDSSIYLCSVALAGDFRETQYFGPGTRLLVL.

V usage is TRBV27 and J usage is TRBJ2-3, with D possibly matching TRBD2 (5 bases). CDR1 and CDR2 from the germline V gene are MNHEY and SMNVEV (reference sequence). The CDR3 has 16 amino acids. Trimming pared 6 bases from V and 0 bases from J, leaving 16 bases between. The CDR3: CASSLLGFTSTDTQYF. The CDR3 DNA sequence: TGTGCCAGCAGCCTACTAGGGTTTACTAGCACAGATACGCAGTATTTT.

This sequence joins TRBV5-4 and TRBJ2-7; D not resolved. The CDR3 is 12 amino acids. The ends were cut back, 4 bases at V and 9 bases at J, with 14 bases in the middle. Germline V gives CDR1 SGHNT, CDR2 YYREEE (reference sequence). CDR3 in amino acids: CASSQDRAWQYF. The CDR3 DNA sequence: TGTGCCAGCAGCCAGGACCGGGCATGGCAGTACTTC. Using reference TRBV5-4 and TRBJ2-7 for the parts outside the CDR3, the full variable domain is ETGVTQSPTHLIKTRGQQVTLRCSSQSGHNTVSWYQQALGQGPQFIFQYYREEENGRGNFPPRFSGLQFPNYSSELNVNALELDDSALYLCASSQDRAWQYFGPGTRLTVT.

This chain uses TRBV30 with TRBJ1-4, with 9 bases that match TRBD1. The V and J ends lost 4 bases and 8 bases, in that order; junction bases with no gene match: 8. The CDR3 runs 14 residues. CDR1 is GTSNPN and CDR2 is SVGIG in the germline V gene (reference sequence). CDR3 coding DNA: TGTGCCTGGACCGGGGACAGGGAACCAGAAAAACTGTTTTTT. The encoded protein is CAWTGDREPEKLFF.

This rearrangement joins TRBV18 to TRBJ2-7, with a tentative D call TRBD2 (6 bases). V was pared by 4 bases and J by 3 bases, with 13 bases between. CDR1 is KGHSH and CDR2 is LQKENI in the germline V gene. The CDR3 extends over 14 amino acids. The CDR3 region is CASSRSGEGYEQYV. In nucleotides, the CDR3 is TGTGCCAGCTCACGCTCGGGGGAAGGCTACGAGCAGTACGTC.

This clone was detected only once. The V and J genes are TRBV5-6 and TRBJ2-1, with 14 bases fitting TRBD2. J gave up 10 bases and V 2 bases, and 2 bases lay outside the gene matches. The CDR3 is made up of 14 amino acids. Germline CDR1 SGHDT, CDR2 YYEEEE. The CDR3 reads CASSLRLAGGEQFF. DNA for the CDR3: TGTGCCAGCAGCTTAAGACTAGCGGGAGGGGAGCAGTTCTTC.

The V and J genes are TRBV7-9 and TRBJ2-5; D gene uncertain. V was clipped by 3 bases and J by 0 bases, with 5 bases between them. Germline lookup yields CDR1 SEHNR and CDR2 FQNEAQ (reference sequence). The CDR3 spans 13 residues. The CDR3, as DNA: TGTGCCAGCAGCTTGATGTACCAAGAGACCCAGTACTTC. It codes for CASSLMYQETQYF.

V and J are TRBV6-5 and TRBJ1-1; TRBD1 is a possible D gene (6 bases). Trimming shortened V by 6 bases and J by 0 bases, and 8 bases separated the two germline ends. This CDR3 spans 13 amino acids. Germline V gene sequence: CDR1 MNHEY, CDR2 SVGAGI. Here the CDR3 reads CASRYRVNTEAFF. CDR3 DNA sequence: TGTGCCAGCAGGTACAGGGTGAACACTGAAGCTTTCTTT.

The chain carries TRBV9 and TRBJ1-1, with D perhaps TRBD1 (5 bases). The CDR3 extends over 16 amino acids. The ends were cut back, 3 bases at V and 0 bases at J, with 15 bases in the middle. Germline V gives CDR1 SGDLS, CDR2 YYNGEE. The DNA for the CDR3 is TGTGCCAGCAGCGCCATAGGGGTCAGCATGAACACTGAAGCTTTCTTT. Translated, it gives CASSAIGVSMNTEAFF.

This chain connects TRBV18 to TRBJ2-3, with no clear D. Trimming cost V 1 base and J 6 bases, with 2 bases left between them. The CDR3 spans 11 residues. The V gene's germline CDR1 is KGHSH and CDR2 LQKENI. CDR3 coding DNA: TGTGCCAGCTCACCACTGGATACGCAGTATTTT. Residues: CASSPLDTQYF.

This chain links TRBV7-6 with TRBJ2-5, with TRBD1 matching 7 bases. V lost 3 bases, J lost 3 bases, and 4 bases stayed unmatched. The CDR3 totals 14 residues. Per germline, CDR1 SGHVS and CDR2 FNYEAQ. In DNA form, the CDR3 reads TGTGCCAGCAGCTTGACAGGGTTTAAAGAGACCCAGTACTTC. Residues: CASSLTGFKETQYF.

This sequence joins TRBV2 and TRBJ1-2; D not resolved. V gave up 3 bases and J gave up 4 bases, with 0 bases separating them. The germline V gene has CDR1 SNHLY and CDR2 FYNNEI. The CDR3 loop spans 10 amino acids. The CDR3 bases are TGTGCCAGCAGTGACTATGGCTACACCTTC. It is translated as CASSDYGYTF. Full variable domain (rest looked up from reference TRBV2 and TRBJ1-2): EPEVTQTPSHQVTQMGQEVILRCVPISNHLYFYWYRQILGQKVEFLVSFYNNEISEKSEIFDDQFSVERPDGSNFTLKIRSTKLEDSAMYFCASSDYGYTFGSGTRLTVV.

The rearrangement joins TRBV5-1 to TRBJ2-5; D is perhaps TRBD2 (7 bases). The CDR3 spans 16 residues. The V gene lost 1 base and the J gene lost 3 bases, with 16 bases spanning the gap. In germline, CDR1 is SGHRS, CDR2 YFSETQ. The CDR3 DNA is TGCGCCAGCAGCTTGCTACGCGGGGGCCCGGAAGAGACCCAGTACTTC. This sequence encodes CASSLLRGGPEETQYF.

The chain recombines TRBV6-5 with TRBJ2-7; D is perhaps TRBD1 (5 bases). V was shortened by 8 bases and J by 0 bases, with 14 bases between the two germline ends. The CDR3 runs 14 residues. CDR1 is MNHEY, CDR2 SVGAGI, per germline. In DNA, the CDR3 is TGTGCCAGCTTCGCCCGAGACAGCTCCTACGAGCAGTACTTC. Amino acids: CASFARDSSYEQYF.

The chain uses TRBV11-1 and TRBJ2-5; D unclear. Trimming removed 3 bases at V and 4 bases at J, with 15 bases between. The CDR3 spans 15 residues. Germline V gene data show CDR1 as SGHAT and CDR2 as FQDESV (reference sequence). The CDR3 nucleotides are TGTGCCAGCAGCTTGGCCCCTAGTGTCCCAGAGACCCAGTACTTC. Encoded protein: CASSLAPSVPETQYF.

This clone showed up just once. The chain uses TRBV5-1 and TRBJ2-1; 10 bases agree with TRBD2. Germline CDR1 reads SGHRS; CDR2 reads YFSETQ. The CDR3 is made up of 14 amino acids. Trimming removed 3 bases from V and 14 bases from J; junction bases left unmatched: 11. CDR3 nucleotide sequence: TGCGCCAGCAGCTCAGAACCGGCCGGGACTAGCGAGTTCTTC. Its translation: CASSSEPAGTSEFF.